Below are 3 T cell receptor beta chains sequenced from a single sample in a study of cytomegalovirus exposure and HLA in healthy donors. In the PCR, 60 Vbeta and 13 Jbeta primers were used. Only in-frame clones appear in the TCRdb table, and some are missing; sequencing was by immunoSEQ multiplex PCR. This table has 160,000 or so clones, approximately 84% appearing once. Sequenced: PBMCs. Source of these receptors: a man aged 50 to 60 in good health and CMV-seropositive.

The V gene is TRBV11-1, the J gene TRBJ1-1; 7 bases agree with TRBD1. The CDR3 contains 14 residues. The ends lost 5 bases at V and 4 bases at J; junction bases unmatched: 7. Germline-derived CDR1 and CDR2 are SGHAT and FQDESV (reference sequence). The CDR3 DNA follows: TGTGCCAGCAGCAAGCAGGGGGAGGTCACTGAAGCTTTCTTT. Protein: CASSKQGEVTEAFF.

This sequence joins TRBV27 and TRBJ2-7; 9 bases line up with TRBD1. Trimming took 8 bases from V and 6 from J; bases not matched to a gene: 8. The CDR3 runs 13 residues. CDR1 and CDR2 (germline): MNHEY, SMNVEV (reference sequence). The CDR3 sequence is CASCMGQGTEQYF. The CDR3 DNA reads TGTGCCAGCTGCATGGGACAGGGAACCGAGCAGTACTTC.

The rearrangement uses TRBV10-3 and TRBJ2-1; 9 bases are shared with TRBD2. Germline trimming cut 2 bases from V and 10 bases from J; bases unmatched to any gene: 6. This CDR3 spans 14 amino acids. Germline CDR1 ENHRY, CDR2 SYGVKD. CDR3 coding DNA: TGTGCCATCAGTGAGCCTAGAAGCGGGAGGGAGCAGTTCTTC. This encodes CAISEPRSGREQFF.